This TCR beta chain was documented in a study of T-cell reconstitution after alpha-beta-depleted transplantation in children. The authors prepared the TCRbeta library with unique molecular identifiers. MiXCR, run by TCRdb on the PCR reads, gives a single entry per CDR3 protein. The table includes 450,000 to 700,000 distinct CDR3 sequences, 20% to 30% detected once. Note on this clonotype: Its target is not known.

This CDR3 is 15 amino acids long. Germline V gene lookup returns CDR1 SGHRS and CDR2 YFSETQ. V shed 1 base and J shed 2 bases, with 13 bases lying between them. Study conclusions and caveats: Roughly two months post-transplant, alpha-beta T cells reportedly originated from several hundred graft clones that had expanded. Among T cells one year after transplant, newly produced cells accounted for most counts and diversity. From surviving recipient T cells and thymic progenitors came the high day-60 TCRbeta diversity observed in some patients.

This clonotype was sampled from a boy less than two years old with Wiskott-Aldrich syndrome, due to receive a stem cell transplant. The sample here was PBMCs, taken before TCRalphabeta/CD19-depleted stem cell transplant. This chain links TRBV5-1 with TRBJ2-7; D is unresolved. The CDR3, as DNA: TGCGCCAGCAGCTTGAGCGCGGAGAAGACCTACGAGCAGTACTTC. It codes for CASSLSAEKTYEQYF.